Listed here are 9 T cell receptor beta chains from one sample, sequenced in a study of T cell repertoires in cytomegalovirus infection. TCRdb reprocessed the reads with MiXCR, giving one entry per CDR3 protein. The sample comprises around 440,000 distinct CDR3 sequences, about 11% of which are singletons, and roughly 10% rests with the top ten. The sample was PBMCs. The receptors come from a human donor in good health (CMV status not recorded). Some clones in this sample may be carry-over from other donors' samples.

This clonotype has a count of ten or more. The chain couples TRBV7-8 to TRBJ2-1; D is perhaps TRBD2 (5 bases). This CDR3 spans 17 amino acids. Germline V CDR1 and CDR2: SGHVS, FQNEAQ. The germline V and J ends were trimmed by 1 base and 3 bases, with 16 bases remaining between them. CDR3 DNA sequence: TGTGCCAGCAGCTTAGAGCTAGCCGAAATCCTCTACAATGAGCAGTTCTTC. Protein product: CASSLELAEILYNEQFF.

V usage is TRBV18 and J usage is TRBJ2-7; 8 bases align to TRBD1. Germline V lookup: CDR1 KGHSH, CDR2 LQKENI. V lost 6 bases, J lost 2 bases, and 9 bases stayed unmatched. CDR3 length: 15 amino acids. The CDR3 spells CASSLGQGNTYEQYF. For the CDR3, the DNA is TGTGCCAGCTCGCTCGGACAGGGAAACACCTACGAGCAGTACTTC.

This clonotype was counted at least ten times. The V and J genes are TRBV2 and TRBJ1-6; D is unresolved. Germline CDR1 SNHLY, CDR2 FYNNEI. The V gene lost 4 bases and the J gene lost 6 bases, with 13 bases spanning the gap. CDR3 length: 15 residues. Here the CDR3 reads CASSGDAGFNSPLHF. The CDR3 DNA follows: TGTGCCAGCAGTGGTGACGCGGGGTTTAATTCACCCCTCCACTTT.

This clonotype showed up many times. V usage is TRBV7-9 and J usage is TRBJ2-6, with 7 bases identical to TRBD1. This CDR3 region has 18 residues. The germline CDR1 and CDR2 sequences are SEHNR and FQNEAQ (reference sequence). V lost 3 bases, J lost 0 bases, and 8 bases stayed unmatched. For the CDR3, the DNA is TGTGCCAGCAGCTTCCGACAGGGTTGGGGCTCTGGGGCCAACGTCCTGACTTTC. Translated: CASSFRQGWGSGANVLTF.

The V gene is TRBV7-9, the J gene TRBJ2-7, with 8 bases lining up with TRBD2. This CDR3 has 15 residues. J lost 0 bases, V lost 4 bases, and 5 bases had no gene match. Germline V gives CDR1 SEHNR, CDR2 FQNEAQ (reference sequence). The CDR3 nucleotides read TGTGCCAGCAGCTCTTTTAGCGGGACCTCCTACGAGCAGTACTTC. Its protein is CASSSFSGTSYEQYF.

This clonotype was seen a handful of times. The rearrangement links TRBV2 to TRBJ2-5; unclear D gene. Trimming shortened V by 6 bases and J by 5 bases, and 13 bases separated the two germline ends. This CDR3 contains 13 residues. Germline CDR1 is SNHLY and CDR2 is FYNNEI. CDR3 in amino acids: CASRPDPGETQYF. The DNA for the CDR3 is TGTGCCAGCAGACCCGATCCTGGCGAGACCCAGTACTTC.

At least ten counts were recorded for this clonotype. V is TRBV10-3 and J is TRBJ2-1; D gene uncertain. This CDR3 has 15 amino acids. Germline-derived CDR1 and CDR2 are ENHRY and SYGVKD. Trimming removed 0 bases at V and 0 bases at J, with 6 bases between. Written as DNA, the CDR3 is TGTGCCATCAGTGAGTCCCGAAGCTCCTACAATGAGCAGTTCTTC. This encodes CAISESRSSYNEQFF.

This sequence joins TRBV28 and TRBJ1-2, with 9 bases identical to TRBD1. CDR1 and CDR2 (germline): MDHEN, SYDVKM. CDR3 length: 17 residues. Trimming removed 4 bases from V and 3 bases from J; junction bases left unmatched: 12. This chain's CDR3 is CASSSALTGGSDYGYTF. The DNA of the CDR3 is TGTGCCAGCAGTTCCGCCTTAACAGGGGGCTCAGACTATGGCTACACCTTC.

Details on this clonotype: A read error may explain this, as a much larger clone is one base away. This chain joins TRBV27 and TRBJ1-2; TRBD1 matches at 9 bases. V was clipped by 6 bases and J by 6 bases; unmatched bases: 5. The CDR3 loop spans 13 amino acids. Germline V gene sequence: CDR1 MNHEY, CDR2 SMNVEV (reference sequence). CDR3 sequence reads: CASRVQGANGYTF. CDR3 DNA: TGTGCCAGCAGAGTACAGGGGGCTAATGGCTACACCTTC.